This T cell receptor beta chain was obtained from a study of human T cells and chemical hapten exposure. Study conclusions and caveats: TCRs above 1 in 1000 frequency did not change with DPC sensitization.

CDR1 is MNHEY, CDR2 SVGEGT, per germline. The CDR3 is 13 amino acids. V dropped 7 bases and J dropped 5 bases, with 14 bases sitting between them. Individual cDNA molecules (in the library) carried attached unique molecular identifiers. In TCRdb, the RACE reads were re-called with MiXCR into one record per CDR3 protein. This sample has about 120,000 distinct CDR3 sequences, with approximately 13% found just once. Time point in this sample: pre-sensitization, week 0. Treatment in this sample: therapeutic diphenylcyclopropenone sensitization with weekly scalp DPC. Venepuncture was done earlier than the placement of each patch test. This clonotype has just a few counts. Its antigen is not identified.

The sequencing used whole blood, collected in connection with sensitization to the hapten diphenylcyclopropenone (DPC). V and J are TRBV6-2 or TRBV6-3 and TRBJ2-5; D may be TRBD1 (6 bases). The TCR originated in a woman aged 18 to 35 with alopecia areata. Some clones in this sample may be carry-over from other donors' samples. This CDR3 is CASNYAGAETQYF. In nucleotides, the CDR3 is TGTGCCAGCAACTACGCAGGGGCCGAGACCCAGTACTTC.